The present T cell receptor (beta chain) was sequenced within a study of radiation and T cells in renal cell carcinoma. General study findings and limits: From baseline, blood top tumor clonotypes peaked at 2 weeks post-radiation.

The time point was: baseline pretreatment blood. Noted treatment: 15 Gy SBRT to primary tumor, nephrectomy 4 weeks later. Sequencing used immunoSEQ multiplex PCR; TCRdb keeps in-frame clones, though not all of them. The sample yields 130,000 or so clones, approximately 90% seen once. CDR3 length: 15 residues. After removal of 4 bases from V and 5 bases from J, the junction contained 7 bases not matched to a gene. Per germline, CDR1 SGDLS and CDR2 YYNGEE. A word on this clone: The antigen remains unidentified.

The clonotype originates from a woman between 50 and 59 years old with renal cell carcinoma. The sample was blood, taken from a patient whose treatment included radiotherapy and nephrectomy. The rearrangement joins TRBV9 to TRBJ2-2; 8 bases map to TRBD1. This CDR3 is CASSLRTGQTGELFF. DNA for the CDR3: TGTGCCAGCAGCCTTCGGACAGGGCAAACCGGGGAGCTGTTTTTT.